There are a few counts of the clone carrying this T cell receptor (beta chain). The data originate from a study of shared clonotypes between healthy human individuals. Germline CDR1 reads MNHEY; CDR2 reads SVGAGI. Trimming cost V 7 bases and J 2 bases, with 12 bases left between them. The length of the CDR3 is 13 residues. The table came from immunoSEQ multiplex PCR; TCRdb's copy has only in-frame clones and leaves some out. The repertoire holds approximately 2.5 million clones, with around nine tenths as singletons. The gene calls are TRBV6-5 and TRBJ2-7, with D unresolved. Material for sequencing was naive CD4+ T cells sorted from blood. Indicated subset: CD45RA+ positively selected. This sequence originates from a man aged 18-30 years in good health. The CDR3 DNA is TGTGCCAGCACCTCCGGTCGGACCTACGAGCAGTACTTC. It yields the protein CASTSGRTYEQYF.